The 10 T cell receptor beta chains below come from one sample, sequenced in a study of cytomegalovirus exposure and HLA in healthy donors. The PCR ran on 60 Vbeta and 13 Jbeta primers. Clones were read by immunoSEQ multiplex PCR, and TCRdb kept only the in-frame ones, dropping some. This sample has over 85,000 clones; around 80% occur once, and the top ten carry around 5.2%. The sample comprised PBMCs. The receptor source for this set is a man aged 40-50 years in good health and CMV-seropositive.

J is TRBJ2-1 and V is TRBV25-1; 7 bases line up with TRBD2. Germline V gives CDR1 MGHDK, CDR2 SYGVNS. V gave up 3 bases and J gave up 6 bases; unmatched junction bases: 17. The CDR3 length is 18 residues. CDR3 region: CASSDRRRGSPFINEQFF. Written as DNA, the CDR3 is TGTGCCAGCAGTGACCGTCGGCGGGGGTCCCCTTTCATCAATGAGCAGTTCTTC.

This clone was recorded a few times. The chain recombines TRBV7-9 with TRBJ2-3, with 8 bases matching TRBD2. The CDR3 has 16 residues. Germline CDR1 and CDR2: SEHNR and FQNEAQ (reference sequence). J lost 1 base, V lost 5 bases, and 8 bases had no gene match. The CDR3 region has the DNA TGTGCCAGCAGCGATACGGGACTAGGCGGCACAGATACGCAGTATTTT. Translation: CASSDTGLGGTDTQYF. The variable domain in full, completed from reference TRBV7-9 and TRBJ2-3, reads DTGVSQNPRHKITKRGQNVTFRCDPISEHNRLYWYRQTLGQGPEFLTYFQNEAQLEKSRLLSDRFSAERPKGSFSTLEIQRTEQGDSAMYLCASSDTGLGGTDTQYFGPGTRLTVL.

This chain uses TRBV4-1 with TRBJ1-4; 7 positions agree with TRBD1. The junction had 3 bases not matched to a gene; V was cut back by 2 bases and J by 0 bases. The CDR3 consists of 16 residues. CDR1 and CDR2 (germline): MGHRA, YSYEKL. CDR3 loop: CASSQRQGATNEKLFF. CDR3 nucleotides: TGCGCCAGCAGCCAACGGCAGGGGGCAACTAATGAAAAACTGTTTTTT.

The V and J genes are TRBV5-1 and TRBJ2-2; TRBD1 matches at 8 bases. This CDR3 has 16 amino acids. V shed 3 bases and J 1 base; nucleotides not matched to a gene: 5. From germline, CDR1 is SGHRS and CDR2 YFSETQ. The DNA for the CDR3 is TGCGCCAGCAGCTCACGGACAGGGAGGAACACCGGGGAGCTGTTTTTT. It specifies CASSSRTGRNTGELFF.

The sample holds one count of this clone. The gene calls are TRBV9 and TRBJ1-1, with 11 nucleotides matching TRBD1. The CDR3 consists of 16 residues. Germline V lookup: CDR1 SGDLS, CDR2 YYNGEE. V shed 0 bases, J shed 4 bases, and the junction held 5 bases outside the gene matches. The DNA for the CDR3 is TGTGCCAGCAGCGTAGCTGGGACAGGGGGAGCCACTGAAGCTTTCTTT. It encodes CASSVAGTGGATEAFF.

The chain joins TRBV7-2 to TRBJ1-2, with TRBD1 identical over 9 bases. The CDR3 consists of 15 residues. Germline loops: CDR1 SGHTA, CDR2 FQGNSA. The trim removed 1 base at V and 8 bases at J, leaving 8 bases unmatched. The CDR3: CASSLVAGQGTGYTF. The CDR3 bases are TGTGCCAGCAGCTTAGTGGCCGGACAGGGGACCGGCTACACCTTC.

CDR3 in DNA: TGCGCCAGCAGCTTGAGTATAGCGGGAGTCGTAGAGACCCAGTACTTC. Translated, it gives CASSLSIAGVVETQYF. J is TRBJ2-5 and V is TRBV5-1; the match to TRBD2 covers 9 bases. The length of the CDR3 is 16 residues. Germline V gives CDR1 SGHRS, CDR2 YFSETQ. After removal of 1 base from V and 4 bases from J, the junction contained 8 bases not matched to a gene.

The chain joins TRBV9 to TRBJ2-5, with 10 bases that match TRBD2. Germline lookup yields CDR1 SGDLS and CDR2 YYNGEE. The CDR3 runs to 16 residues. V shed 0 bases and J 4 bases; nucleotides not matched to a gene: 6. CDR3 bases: TGTGCCAGCAGCGTAGGGCCAGCGGGAGGGGCAGAGACCCAGTACTTC. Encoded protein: CASSVGPAGGAETQYF.

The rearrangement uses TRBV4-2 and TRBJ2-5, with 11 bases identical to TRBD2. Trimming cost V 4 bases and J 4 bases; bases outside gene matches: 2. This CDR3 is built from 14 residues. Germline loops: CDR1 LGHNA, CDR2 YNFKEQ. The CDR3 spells CASSPGTSGETQYF. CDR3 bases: TGTGCCAGCAGCCCTGGGACTAGCGGAGAGACCCAGTACTTC.

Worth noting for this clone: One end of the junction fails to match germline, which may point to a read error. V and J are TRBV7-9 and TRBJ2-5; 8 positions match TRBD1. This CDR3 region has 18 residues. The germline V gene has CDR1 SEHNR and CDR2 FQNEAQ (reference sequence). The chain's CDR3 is CSSSPRPLAGGARETQYF. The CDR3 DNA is TGTTCCAGCAGCCCGAGACCCCTTGCAGGGGGCGCGAGAGAGACCCAGTACTTC.